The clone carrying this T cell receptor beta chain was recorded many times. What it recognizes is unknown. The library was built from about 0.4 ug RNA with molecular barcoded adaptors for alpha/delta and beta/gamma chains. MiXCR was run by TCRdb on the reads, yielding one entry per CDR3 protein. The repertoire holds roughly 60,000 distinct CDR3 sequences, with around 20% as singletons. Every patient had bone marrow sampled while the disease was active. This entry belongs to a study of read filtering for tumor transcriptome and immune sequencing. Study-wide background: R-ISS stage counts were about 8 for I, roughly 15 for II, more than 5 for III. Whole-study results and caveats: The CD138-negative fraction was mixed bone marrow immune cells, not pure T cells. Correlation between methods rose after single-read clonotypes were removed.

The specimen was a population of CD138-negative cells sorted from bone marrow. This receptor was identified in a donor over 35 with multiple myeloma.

CDR3 sequence: CSAPRPGHAEAFF. DNA of the CDR3: TGCAGTGCCCCCCGGCCCGGACACGCTGAAGCTTTCTTT. The chain employs TRBV20-1 and TRBJ1-1; weak D call: TRBD1 (5 bases). The germline V gene has CDR1 DFQATT and CDR2 SNEGSKA (reference sequence). Trimming pared 6 bases from V and 6 bases from J, leaving 17 bases between. The CDR3 loop spans 13 amino acids.